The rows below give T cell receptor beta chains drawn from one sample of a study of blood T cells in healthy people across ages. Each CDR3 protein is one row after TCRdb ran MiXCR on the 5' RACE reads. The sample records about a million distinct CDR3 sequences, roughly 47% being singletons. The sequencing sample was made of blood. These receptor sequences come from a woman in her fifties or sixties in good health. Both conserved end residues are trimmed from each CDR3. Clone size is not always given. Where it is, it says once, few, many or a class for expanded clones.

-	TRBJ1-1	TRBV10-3	ANPGQNTEAF
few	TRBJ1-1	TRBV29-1	SVDRDGNTEAF
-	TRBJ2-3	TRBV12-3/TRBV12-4	ASSPSLAGGADTQY
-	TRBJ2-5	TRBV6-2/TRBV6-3	ASSFLAVRETQY
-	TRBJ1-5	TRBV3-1	ASSQVWGSGQPQH
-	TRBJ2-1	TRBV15	ATSRAEVVRSSYNEQF
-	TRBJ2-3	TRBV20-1	SVSVGLAATDTQY
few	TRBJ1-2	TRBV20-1	SAVAGSEGYGYT
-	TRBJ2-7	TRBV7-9	ASSGGWVDEQY
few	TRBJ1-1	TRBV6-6	ASTERLNMNTEAF
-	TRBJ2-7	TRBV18	ASSEKRVSYEQY
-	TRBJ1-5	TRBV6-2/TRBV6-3	ASNPGDQPQH
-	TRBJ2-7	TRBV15	ATSRIRTGVREQY
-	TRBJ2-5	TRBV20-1	SATSRPSGRSRTQY
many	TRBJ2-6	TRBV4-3	ASSLEYSGANVLT
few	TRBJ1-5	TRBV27	ASSPRAGLSNQPQH
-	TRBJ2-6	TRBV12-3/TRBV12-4	ASSLQGAGTNVLT
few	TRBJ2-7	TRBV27	ASSLSAGTSYEQY
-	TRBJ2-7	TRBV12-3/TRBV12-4	ASTRGSFDEQY
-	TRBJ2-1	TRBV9	ASRGQGSQQF
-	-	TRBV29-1	SVAVGRYEQY
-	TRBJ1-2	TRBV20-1	TPGGTNDYGYT
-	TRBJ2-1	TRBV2	ASTKGQGRNEQF
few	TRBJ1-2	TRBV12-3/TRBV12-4	ASSTPGRSNYGYT
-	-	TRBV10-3	AIASGSRSYNEQY
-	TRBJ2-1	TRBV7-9	ASSRSPEQF
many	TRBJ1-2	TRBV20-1	SARGAGTGEGGYT
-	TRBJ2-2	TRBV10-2	ASSPAGANTGELF
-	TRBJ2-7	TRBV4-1	ASSQDIGLPPYEQY
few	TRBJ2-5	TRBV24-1	ATSDRTETQY
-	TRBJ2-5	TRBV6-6	ASSYSERGMSYGQY
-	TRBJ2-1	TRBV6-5	ASSWGSGRAGNEQF
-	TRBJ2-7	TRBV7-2	ASSPRGPAYEQY
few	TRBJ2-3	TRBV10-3	ATKGASGSTDTQY
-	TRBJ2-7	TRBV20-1	SASDTGWYEQY
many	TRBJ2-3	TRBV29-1	SVLTDTQY
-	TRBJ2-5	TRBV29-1	SVDGDGETQY
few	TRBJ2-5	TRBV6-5	ASSGTAWETQY
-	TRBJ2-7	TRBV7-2	ASDFGTSAYEQY
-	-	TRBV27	ASSQRWTESYEQY
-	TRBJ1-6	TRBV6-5	ASSDAGQPKSPLH
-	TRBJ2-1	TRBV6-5	ASSYGGSGNEQF
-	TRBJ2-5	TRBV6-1	ASTQLETQY
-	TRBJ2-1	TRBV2	AITGQGRIEQF
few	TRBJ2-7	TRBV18	ASSSPSGRTYEQY
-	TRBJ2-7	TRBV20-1	SARGLAGVY
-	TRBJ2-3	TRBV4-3	ASSQENGGANTDTQY